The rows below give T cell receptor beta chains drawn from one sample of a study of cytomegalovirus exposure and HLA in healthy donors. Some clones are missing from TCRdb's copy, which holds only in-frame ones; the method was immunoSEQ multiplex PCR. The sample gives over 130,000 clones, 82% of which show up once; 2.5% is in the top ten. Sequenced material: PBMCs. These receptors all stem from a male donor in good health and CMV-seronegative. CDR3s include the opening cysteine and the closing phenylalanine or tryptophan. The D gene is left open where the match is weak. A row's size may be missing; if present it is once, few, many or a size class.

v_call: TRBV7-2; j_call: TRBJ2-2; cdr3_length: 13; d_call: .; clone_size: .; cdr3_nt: TGTGCCAGCAGCTCCGGGAGATCCGGGGAGCTGTTTTTT; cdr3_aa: CASSSGRSGELFF
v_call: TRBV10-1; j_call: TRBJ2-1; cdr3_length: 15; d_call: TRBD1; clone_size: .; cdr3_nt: TGCGCCAGCATGCGAGAGGGGGCCCCCTACAATGAGCAGTTCTTC; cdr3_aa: CASMREGAPYNEQFF
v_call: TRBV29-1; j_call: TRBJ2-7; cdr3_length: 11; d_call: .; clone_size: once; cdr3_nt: TGCAGCGTCTGGGGGGAGGCCGAGCAGTACTTC; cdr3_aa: CSVWGEAEQYF
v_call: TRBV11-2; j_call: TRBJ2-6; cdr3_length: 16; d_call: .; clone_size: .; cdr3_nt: TGTGCCAGCAGCTTAATTGCAGGGGCCGGGGCCAACGTCCTGACTTTC; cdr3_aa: CASSLIAGAGANVLTF
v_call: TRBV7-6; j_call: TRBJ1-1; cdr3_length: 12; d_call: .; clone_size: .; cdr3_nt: TGTGCCAGCAGCATAGGGGAGAATGAAGCTTTCTTT; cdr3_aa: CASSIGENEAFF
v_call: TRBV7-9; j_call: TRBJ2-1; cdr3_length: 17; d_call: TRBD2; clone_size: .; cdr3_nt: TGTGCCAGCAGCTTCCTTCCCGGACTAGTTCCGTACAATGAGCAGTTCTTC; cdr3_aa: CASSFLPGLVPYNEQFF
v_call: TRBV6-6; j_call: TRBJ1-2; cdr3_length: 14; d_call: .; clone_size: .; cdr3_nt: TGTGCCAGCAGTTACGAGGTGCCTGACTATGGCTACACCTTC; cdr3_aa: CASSYEVPDYGYTF
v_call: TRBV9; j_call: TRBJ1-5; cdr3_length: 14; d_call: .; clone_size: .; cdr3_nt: TGTGCCAGCAGCGTAGCTGAGGTCGTGGAGCCCCAGCATTTT; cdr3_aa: CASSVAEVVEPQHF
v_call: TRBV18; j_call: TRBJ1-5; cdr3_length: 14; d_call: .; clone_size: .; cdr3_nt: TGTGCCAGCTCACCTGTCCCAGGGGATCAGCCCCAGCATTTT; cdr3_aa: CASSPVPGDQPQHF
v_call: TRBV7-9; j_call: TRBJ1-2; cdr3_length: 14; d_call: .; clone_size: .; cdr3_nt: TGTGCCAGCAGCTTGTCAGAGGCATCGGGAGGCTACACCTTC; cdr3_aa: CASSLSEASGGYTF
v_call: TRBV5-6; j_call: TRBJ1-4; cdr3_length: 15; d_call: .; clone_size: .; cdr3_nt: TGTGCCAGCAGCTTGAGAGATTCAACTAATGAAAAACTGTTTTTT; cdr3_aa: CASSLRDSTNEKLFF
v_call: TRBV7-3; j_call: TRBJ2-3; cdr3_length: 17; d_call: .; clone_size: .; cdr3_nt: TGTGCCAGCAGCTTAAGGGGGGGCGGCGGAGGAGGGGATACGCAGTATTTT; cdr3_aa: CASSLRGGGGGGDTQYF
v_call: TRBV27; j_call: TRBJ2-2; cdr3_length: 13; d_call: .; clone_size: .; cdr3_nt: TGTGCCAGCAGTGGCGGGGGCGGCGGGGAGCTGTTTTTT; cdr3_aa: CASSGGGGGELFF
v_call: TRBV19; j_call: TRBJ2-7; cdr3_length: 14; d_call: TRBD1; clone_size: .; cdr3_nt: TGTGCCAGTAGTACCGACAGGGCGCTGGGCGAGCAGTACTTC; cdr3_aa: CASSTDRALGEQYF
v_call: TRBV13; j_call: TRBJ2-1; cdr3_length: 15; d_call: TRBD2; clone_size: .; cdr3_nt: TGTGCCAGCATCCCAACTAGCGGGAGACTGGGGGAGCAGTTCTTC; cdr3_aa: CASIPTSGRLGEQFF
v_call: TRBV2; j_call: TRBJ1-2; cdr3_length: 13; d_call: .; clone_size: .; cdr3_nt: TGTGCCAGCAGTGGTCAGGGGAACTATGGCTACACCTTC; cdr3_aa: CASSGQGNYGYTF
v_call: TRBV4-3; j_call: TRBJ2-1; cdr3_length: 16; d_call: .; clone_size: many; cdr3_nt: TGCGCCAGCAGCCAAGATGCTAGAAACCCCTACAATGAGCAGTTCTTC; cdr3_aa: CASSQDARNPYNEQFF
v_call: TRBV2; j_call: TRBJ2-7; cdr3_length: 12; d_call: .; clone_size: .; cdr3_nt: TGTGCCAGCAGTGAAGGATCGGTCGAGCAGTACTTC; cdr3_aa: CASSEGSVEQYF
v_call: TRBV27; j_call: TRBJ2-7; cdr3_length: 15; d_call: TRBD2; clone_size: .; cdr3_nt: TGTGCCAGCAGTACGGTAGTCGGGGGGTCCTACGAGCAGTACTTC; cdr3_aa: CASSTVVGGSYEQYF
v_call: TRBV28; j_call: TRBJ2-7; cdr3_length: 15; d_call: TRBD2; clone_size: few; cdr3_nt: TGTGCCAGCAGTTTCGACGGACTAGCTGGCTACGAGCAGTACTTC; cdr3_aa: CASSFDGLAGYEQYF
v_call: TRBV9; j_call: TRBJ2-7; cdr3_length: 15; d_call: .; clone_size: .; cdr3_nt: TGTGCCAGCAGCGCAGCGGGTTTGAGCTCCTACGAGCAGTACTTC; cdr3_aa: CASSAAGLSSYEQYF
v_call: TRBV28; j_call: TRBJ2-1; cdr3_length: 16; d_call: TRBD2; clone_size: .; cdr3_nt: TGTGCCAGCAGTCGTCACTCTAGCGGTCCCTACAATGAGCAGTTCTTC; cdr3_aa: CASSRHSSGPYNEQFF
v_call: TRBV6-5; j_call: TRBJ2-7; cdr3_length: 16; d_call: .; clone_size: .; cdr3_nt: TGTGCCAGCAGTTACTCGAGTGGGGGGAGCATCTACGAGCAGTACTTC; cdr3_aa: CASSYSSGGSIYEQYF
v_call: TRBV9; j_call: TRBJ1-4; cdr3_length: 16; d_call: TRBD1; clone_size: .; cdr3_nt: TGTGCCAGCAGCGTGGGCCCTCAGGGGGATAATGAAAAACTGTTTTTT; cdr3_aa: CASSVGPQGDNEKLFF
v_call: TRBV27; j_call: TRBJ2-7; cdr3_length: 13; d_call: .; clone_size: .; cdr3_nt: TGTGCCAGCAGTTACCGAGCCTCCTACGAGCAGTACTTC; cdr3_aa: CASSYRASYEQYF
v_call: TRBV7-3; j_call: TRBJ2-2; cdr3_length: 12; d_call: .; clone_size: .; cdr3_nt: TGTGCCAGCAGCGCACAGGGCGGGGAGCTGTTTTTT; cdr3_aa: CASSAQGGELFF
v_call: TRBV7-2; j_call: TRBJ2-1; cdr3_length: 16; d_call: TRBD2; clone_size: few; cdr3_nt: TGTGCCAGCAGCTACGCCTCGGGACTAGCCTTCAATGAGCAGTTCTTC; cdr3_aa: CASSYASGLAFNEQFF
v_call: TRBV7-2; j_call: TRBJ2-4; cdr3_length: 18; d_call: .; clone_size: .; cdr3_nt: TGTGCCAGCAGCCACCGTATTGGAGAGTCACTAGCCAAAAACATTCAGTACTTC; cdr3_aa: CASSHRIGESLAKNIQYF
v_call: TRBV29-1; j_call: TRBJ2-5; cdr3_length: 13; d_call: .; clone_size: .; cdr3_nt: TGCAGCGTTGAAGAAGAAGCGGGAGAGACCCAGTACTTC; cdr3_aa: CSVEEEAGETQYF
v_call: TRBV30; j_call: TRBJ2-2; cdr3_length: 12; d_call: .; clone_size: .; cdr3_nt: TGTGCCTGGTTGGGCGAAACCGGGGAGCTGTTTTTT; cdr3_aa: CAWLGETGELFF
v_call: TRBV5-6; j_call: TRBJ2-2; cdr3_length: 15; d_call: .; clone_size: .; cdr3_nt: TGTGCCAGCAGCTTGGGTCGGGGTAGGCACGGGGAGCTGTTTTTT; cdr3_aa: CASSLGRGRHGELFF
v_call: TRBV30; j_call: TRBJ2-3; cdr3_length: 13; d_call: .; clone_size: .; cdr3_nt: TGTGCCTGGAGTGCAGTGGGCTCAGATACGCAGTATTTT; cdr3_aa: CAWSAVGSDTQYF
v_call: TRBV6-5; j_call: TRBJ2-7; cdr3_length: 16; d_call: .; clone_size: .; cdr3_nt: TGTGCCAGCAGTTACTCGTTGCTCAGAAGATCCTACGAGCAGTACTTC; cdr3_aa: CASSYSLLRRSYEQYF
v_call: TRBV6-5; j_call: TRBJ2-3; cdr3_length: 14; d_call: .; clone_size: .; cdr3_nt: TGTGCCACCAAAACAGGGCTAAGCACAGATACGCAGTATTTT; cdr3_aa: CATKTGLSTDTQYF
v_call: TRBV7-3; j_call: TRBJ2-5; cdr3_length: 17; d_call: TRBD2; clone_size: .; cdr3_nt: TGTGCCAGCAGCCGGAGGCGGGAGGGGAAGGGCCAAGAGACCCAGTACTTC; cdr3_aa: CASSRRREGKGQETQYF
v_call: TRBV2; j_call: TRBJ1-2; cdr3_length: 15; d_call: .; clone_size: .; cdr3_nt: TGTGCCAGCAGTGAAAATCAGGGTAAGACGGATGGCTACACCTTC; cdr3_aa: CASSENQGKTDGYTF
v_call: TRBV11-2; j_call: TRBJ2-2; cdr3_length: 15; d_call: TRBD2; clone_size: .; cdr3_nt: TGTGCCAGCAGCTTACTAGCGGGCCCTACCGGGGAGCTGTTTTTT; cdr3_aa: CASSLLAGPTGELFF
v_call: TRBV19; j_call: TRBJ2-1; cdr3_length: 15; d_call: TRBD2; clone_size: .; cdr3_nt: TGTGCCAGTAGTATTCCGGGGGGGGCGTACAATGAGCAGTTCTTC; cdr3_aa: CASSIPGGAYNEQFF
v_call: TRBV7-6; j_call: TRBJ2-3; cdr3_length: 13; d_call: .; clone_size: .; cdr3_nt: TGTGCCAGCAGCTGGGACTCCCCCGGGACGCAGTATTTT; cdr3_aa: CASSWDSPGTQYF
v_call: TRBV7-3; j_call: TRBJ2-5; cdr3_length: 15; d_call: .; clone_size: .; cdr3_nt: TGTGCCAGCAGCTTAGGGGGGAGTGGAGGAGAGACCCAGTACTTC; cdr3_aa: CASSLGGSGGETQYF
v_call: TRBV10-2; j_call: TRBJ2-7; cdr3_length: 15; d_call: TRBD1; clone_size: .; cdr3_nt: TGCGCCAGCAGTGAGACGGACAGGCGCACCTACGAGCAGTACTTC; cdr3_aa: CASSETDRRTYEQYF
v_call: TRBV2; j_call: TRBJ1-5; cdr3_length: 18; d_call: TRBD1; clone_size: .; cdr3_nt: TGTGCCAGCAGCGTGATGACAGGGGTGGGATCAGGGGATCAGCCCCAGCATTTT; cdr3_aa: CASSVMTGVGSGDQPQHF
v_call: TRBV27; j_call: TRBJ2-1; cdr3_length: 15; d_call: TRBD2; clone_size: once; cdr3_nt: TGTGCCAGCCGAATAGCGGGAGGGCCGGGGAATGAGCAGTTCTTC; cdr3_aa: CASRIAGGPGNEQFF
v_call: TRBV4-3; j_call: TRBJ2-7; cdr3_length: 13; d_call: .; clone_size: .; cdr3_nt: TGCGCCAGCAGCCAAGGTCTTATCGGCGAGCAGTACTTC; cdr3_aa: CASSQGLIGEQYF
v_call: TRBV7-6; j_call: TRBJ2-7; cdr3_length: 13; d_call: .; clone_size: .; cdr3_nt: TGTGCCAGCAGGCAAGACAGCTCCTACGAGCAGTACTTC; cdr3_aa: CASRQDSSYEQYF
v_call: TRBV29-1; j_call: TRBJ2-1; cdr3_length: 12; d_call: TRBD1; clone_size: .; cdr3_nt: TGCAGCGTGGGACAGAACTACAATGAGCAGTTCTTC; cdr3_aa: CSVGQNYNEQFF
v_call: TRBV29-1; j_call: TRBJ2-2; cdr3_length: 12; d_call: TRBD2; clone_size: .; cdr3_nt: TGCAGCGTCGGACTAGAGACCGGGGAGCTGTTTTTT; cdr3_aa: CSVGLETGELFF
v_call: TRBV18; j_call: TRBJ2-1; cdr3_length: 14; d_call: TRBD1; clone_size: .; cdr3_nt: TGTGCCAGCTCACGGGACAGCTTCCACAATGAGCAGTTCTTC; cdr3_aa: CASSRDSFHNEQFF
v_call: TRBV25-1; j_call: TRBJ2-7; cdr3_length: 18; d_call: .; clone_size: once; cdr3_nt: TGTGCCAGCAGTGAATCCCGGGGGTTACTAGTGAACCTCTACGAGCAGTACTTC; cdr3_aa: CASSESRGLLVNLYEQYF
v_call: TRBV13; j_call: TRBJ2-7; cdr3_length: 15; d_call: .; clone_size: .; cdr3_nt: TGTGCCAGCAGCTTAGGAGGTGTGAGGAGGAGCGAGCAGTACTTC; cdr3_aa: CASSLGGVRRSEQYF
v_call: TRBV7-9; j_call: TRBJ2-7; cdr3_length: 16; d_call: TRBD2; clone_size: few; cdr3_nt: TGTGCCAGCAGCTTCTATGGGGCTAGCGGGAGCTACGAGCAGTACTTC; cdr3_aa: CASSFYGASGSYEQYF
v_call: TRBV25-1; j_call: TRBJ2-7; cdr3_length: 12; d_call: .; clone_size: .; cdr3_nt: TGTGCCAGCAGCGCCAACTACTACGAGCAGTACTTC; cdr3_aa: CASSANYYEQYF